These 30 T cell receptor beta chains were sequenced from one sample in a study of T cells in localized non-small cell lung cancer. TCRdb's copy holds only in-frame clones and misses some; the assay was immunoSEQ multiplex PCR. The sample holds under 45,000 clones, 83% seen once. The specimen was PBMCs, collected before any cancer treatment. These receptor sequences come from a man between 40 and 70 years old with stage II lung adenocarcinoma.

Here the CDR3 DNA reads TGTGCCAGTAGTATAGATCTAGCGGGAGTCACCGAGGCGGGTGAGCAGTTCTTC. It codes for CASSIDLAGVTEAGEQFF. The rearrangement uses TRBV19 and TRBJ2-1, with 10 bases matching TRBD2. The CDR3 has 18 residues. V gave up 0 bases and J gave up 9 bases; unmatched junction bases: 14. From germline, CDR1 is LNHDA and CDR2 SQIVND (reference sequence).

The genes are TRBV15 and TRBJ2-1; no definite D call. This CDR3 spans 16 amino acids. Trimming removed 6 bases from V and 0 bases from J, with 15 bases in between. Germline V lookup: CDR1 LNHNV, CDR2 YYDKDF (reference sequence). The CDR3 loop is CATSESFASSYNEQFF. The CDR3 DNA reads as TGTGCCACCAGTGAGTCCTTTGCAAGCTCCTACAATGAGCAGTTCTTC.

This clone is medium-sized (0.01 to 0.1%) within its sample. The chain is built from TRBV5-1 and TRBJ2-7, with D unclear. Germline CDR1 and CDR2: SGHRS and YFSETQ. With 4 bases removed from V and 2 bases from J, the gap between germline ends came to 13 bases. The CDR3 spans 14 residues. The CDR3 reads CASSLRGSAYEQYF. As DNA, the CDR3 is TGCGCCAGCAGCCTTCGCGGTTCTGCCTACGAGCAGTACTTC.

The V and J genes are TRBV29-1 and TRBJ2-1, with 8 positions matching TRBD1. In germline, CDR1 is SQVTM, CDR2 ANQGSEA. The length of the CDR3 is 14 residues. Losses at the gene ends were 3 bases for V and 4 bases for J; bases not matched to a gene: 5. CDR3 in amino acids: CSVEGGQVYNEQFF. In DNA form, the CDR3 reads TGCAGCGTTGAGGGGGGACAGGTTTACAATGAGCAGTTCTTC.

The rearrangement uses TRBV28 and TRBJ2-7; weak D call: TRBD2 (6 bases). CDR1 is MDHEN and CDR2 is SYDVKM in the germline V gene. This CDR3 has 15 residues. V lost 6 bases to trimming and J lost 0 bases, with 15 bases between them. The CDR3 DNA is TGTGCCAGCAGGGGGTACGGGAGTTACTCCTACGAGCAGTACTTC. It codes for CASRGYGSYSYEQYF.

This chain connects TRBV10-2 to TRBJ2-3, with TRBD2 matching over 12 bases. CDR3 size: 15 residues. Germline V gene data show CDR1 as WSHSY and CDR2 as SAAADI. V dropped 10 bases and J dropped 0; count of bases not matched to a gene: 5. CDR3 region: CATTGLAGSTDTQYF. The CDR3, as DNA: TGCGCCACCACAGGACTAGCGGGAAGCACAGATACGCAGTATTTT.

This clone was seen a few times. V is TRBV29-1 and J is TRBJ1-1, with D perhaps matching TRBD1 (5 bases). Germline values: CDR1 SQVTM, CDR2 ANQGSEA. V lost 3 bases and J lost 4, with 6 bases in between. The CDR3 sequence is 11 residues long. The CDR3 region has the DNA TGCAGCGTTGATGGGGCCACTGAAGCTTTCTTT. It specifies CSVDGATEAFF.

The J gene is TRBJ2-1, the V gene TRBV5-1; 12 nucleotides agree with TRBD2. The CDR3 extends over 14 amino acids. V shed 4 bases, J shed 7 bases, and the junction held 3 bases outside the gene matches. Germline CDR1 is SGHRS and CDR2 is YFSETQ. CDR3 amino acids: CASSPGTSGNEQFF. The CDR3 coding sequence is TGCGCCAGCAGCCCAGGGACTAGCGGGAATGAGCAGTTCTTC.

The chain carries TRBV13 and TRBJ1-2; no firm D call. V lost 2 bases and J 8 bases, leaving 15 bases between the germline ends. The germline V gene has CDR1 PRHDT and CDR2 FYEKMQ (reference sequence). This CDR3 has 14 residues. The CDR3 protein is CASSLLQTKGGYTF. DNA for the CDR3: TGTGCCAGCAGCTTATTGCAGACCAAAGGAGGCTACACCTTC.

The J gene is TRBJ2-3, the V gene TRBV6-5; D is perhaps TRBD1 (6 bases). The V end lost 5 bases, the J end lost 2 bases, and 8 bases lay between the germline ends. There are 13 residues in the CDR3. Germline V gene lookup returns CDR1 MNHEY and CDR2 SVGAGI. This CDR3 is CASSRDNTDTQYF. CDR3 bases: TGTGCCAGCAGTCGGGACAACACAGATACGCAGTATTTT.

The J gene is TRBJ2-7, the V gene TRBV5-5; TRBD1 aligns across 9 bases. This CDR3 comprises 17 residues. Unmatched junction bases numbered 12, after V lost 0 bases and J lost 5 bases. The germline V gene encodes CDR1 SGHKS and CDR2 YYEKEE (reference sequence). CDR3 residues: CASSLGLPGTGYDEQYF. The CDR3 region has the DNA TGTGCCAGCAGCTTGGGTCTCCCCGGGACAGGGTATGACGAGCAGTACTTC.

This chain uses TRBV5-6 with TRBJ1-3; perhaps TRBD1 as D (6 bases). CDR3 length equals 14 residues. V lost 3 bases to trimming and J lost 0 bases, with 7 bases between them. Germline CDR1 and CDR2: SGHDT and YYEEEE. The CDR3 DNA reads TGTGCCAGCAGCTCAGGGGCCTCTGGAAACACCATATATTTT. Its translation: CASSSGASGNTIYF.

This CDR3 is CASSRALGTDNTGELFF. The DNA for the CDR3 is TGCGCCAGCAGCAGGGCTTTAGGGACAGATAACACCGGGGAGCTGTTTTTT. This chain uses TRBV5-1 with TRBJ2-2, with TRBD1 matching over 7 bases. This CDR3 is 17 amino acids long. Germline V gene lookup returns CDR1 SGHRS and CDR2 YFSETQ. V shed 4 bases and J 2 bases; nucleotides not matched to a gene: 11.

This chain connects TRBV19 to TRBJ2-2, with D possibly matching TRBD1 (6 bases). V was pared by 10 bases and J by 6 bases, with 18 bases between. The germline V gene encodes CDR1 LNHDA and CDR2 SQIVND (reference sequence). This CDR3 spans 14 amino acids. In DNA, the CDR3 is TGTGCCACCACAGGGTATGACCACTCCGGGGAGCTGTTTTTT. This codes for CATTGYDHSGELFF.

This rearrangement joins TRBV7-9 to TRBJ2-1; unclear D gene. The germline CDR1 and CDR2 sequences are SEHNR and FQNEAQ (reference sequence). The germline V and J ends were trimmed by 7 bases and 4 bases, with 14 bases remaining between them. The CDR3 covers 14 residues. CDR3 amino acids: CASTQAALYNEQFF. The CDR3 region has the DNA TGTGCCAGCACCCAGGCCGCCCTATACAATGAGCAGTTCTTC. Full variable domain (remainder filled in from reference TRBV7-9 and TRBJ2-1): DTGVSQNPRHKITKRGQNVTFRCDPISEHNRLYWYRQTLGQGPEFLTYFQNEAQLEKSRLLSDRFSAERPKGSFSTLEIQRTEQGDSAMYLCASTQAALYNEQFFGPGTRLTVL.

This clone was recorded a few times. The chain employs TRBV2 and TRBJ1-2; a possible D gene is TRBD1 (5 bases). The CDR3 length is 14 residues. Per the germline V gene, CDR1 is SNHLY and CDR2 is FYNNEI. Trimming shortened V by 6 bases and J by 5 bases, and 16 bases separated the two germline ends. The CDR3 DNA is TGTGCCAGCAGCGGAGTGGGGGGACCGTATGGCTACACCTTC. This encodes CASSGVGGPYGYTF.

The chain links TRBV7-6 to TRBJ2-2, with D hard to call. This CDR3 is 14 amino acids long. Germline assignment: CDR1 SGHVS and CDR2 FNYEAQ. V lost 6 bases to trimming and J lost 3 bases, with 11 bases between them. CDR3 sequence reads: CASRSSVHTGELFF. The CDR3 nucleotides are TGTGCCAGCAGGTCCAGCGTGCACACCGGGGAGCTGTTTTTT.

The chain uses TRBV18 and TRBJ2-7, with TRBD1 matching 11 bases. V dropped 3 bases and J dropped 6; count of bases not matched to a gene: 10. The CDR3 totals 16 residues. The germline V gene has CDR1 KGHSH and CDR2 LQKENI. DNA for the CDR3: TGTGCCAGCTCACCCCCGAGCGGACAGGGGGCGGTCGAGCAGTACTTC. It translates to CASSPPSGQGAVEQYF.

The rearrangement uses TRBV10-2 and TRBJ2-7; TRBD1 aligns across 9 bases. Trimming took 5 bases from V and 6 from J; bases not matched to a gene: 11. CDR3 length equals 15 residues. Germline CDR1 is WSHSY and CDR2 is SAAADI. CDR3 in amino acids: CASSLPGQGAPEQYF. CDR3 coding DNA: TGCGCCAGCAGTCTACCGGGACAGGGAGCCCCCGAGCAGTACTTC.

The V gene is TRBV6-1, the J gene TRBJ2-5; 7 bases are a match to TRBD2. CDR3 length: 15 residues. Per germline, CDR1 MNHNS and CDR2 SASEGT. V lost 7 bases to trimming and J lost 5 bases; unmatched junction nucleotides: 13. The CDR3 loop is CASTESGIRGETQYF. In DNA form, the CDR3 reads TGTGCCAGCACCGAAAGCGGGATTCGGGGGGAGACCCAGTACTTC.

The CDR3 spells CASSEAGVRSRGTEAFF. CDR3 DNA: TGTGCCAGCAGTGAAGCAGGGGTTCGCAGCCGAGGCACTGAAGCTTTCTTT. This chain connects TRBV2 to TRBJ1-1; a weak D match, TRBD1 (5 bases). The CDR3 length is 17 residues. Germline V gene data show CDR1 as SNHLY and CDR2 as FYNNEI. The V end lost 0 bases, the J end lost 4 bases, and 18 bases lay between the germline ends.

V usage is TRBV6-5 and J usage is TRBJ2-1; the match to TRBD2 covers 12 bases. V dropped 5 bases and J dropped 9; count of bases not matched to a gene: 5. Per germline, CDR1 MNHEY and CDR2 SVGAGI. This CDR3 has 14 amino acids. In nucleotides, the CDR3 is TGTGCCAGCAGTCCCGGACTAGCGGGATCTGAGCAGTTCTTC. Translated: CASSPGLAGSEQFF.

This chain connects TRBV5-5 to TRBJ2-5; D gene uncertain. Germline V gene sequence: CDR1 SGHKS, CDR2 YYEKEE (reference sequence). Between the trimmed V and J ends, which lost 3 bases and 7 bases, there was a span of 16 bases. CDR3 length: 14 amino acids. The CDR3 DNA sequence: TGTGCCAGCAGCTCCTCATCCACTCGGTGGACCCAGTACTTC. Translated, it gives CASSSSSTRWTQYF.

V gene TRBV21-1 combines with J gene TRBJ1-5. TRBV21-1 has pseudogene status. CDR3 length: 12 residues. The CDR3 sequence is CAPSSGSQPQHF. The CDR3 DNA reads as TGTGCCCCGAGCTCAGGGAGTCAGCCCCAGCATTTT.

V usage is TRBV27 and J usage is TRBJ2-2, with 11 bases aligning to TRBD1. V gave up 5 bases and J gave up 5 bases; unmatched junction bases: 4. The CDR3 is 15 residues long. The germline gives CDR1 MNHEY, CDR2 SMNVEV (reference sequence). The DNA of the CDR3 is TGTGCCAGCAGTAGGGACAGGGGGATTACCGGGGAGCTGTTTTTT. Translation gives CASSRDRGITGELFF.

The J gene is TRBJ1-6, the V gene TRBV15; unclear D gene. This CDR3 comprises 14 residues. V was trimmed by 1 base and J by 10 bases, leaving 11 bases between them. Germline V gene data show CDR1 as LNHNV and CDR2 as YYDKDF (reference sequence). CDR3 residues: CATSRVEVGSPLHF. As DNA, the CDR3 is TGTGCCACCAGCAGAGTGGAGGTTGGGTCACCCCTCCACTTT.

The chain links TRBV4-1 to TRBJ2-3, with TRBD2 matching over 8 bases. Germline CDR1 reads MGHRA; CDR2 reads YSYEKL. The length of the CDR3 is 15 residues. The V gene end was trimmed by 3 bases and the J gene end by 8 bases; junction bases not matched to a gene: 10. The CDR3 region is CASSQLSGSVGTQYF. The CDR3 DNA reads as TGCGCCAGCAGCCAGTTAAGCGGGAGCGTCGGTACGCAGTATTTT.

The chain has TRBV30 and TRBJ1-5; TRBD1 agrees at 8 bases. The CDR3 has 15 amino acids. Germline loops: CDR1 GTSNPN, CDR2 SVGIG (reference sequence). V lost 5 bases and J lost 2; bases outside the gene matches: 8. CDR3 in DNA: TGTGCCTGGGGTACAGGGGGAGGAGGCAATCAGCCCCAGCATTTT. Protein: CAWGTGGGGNQPQHF.

This CDR3 reads CASSLGQGDNQPQHF. CDR3 DNA sequence: TGCGCCAGCAGCTTGGGACAGGGAGACAATCAGCCCCAGCATTTT. The chain recombines TRBV5-1 with TRBJ1-5; 7 bases are a match to TRBD1. The junction had 3 bases not matched to a gene; V was cut back by 0 bases and J by 3 bases. This CDR3 has 15 residues. Per the germline V gene, CDR1 is SGHRS and CDR2 is YFSETQ. The complete variable domain, with remaining parts taken from reference TRBV5-1 and TRBJ1-5, reads KAGVTQTPRYLIKTRGQQVTLSCSPISGHRSVSWYQQTPGQGLQFLFEYFSETQRNKGNFPGRFSGRQFSNSRSEMNVSTLELGDSALYLCASSLGQGDNQPQHFGDGTRLSIL.

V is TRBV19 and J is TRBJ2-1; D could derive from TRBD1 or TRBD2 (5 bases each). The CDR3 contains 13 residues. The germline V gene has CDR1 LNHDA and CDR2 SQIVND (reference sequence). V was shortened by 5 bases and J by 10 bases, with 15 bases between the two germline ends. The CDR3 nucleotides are TGTGCCAGTAGTTACCTGGGGGACGGCGAGCAGTTCTTC. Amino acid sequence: CASSYLGDGEQFF.